This T cell receptor (beta chain) is drawn from a study of blood T cell repertoires in COVID-19. On the study more broadly: Acute and convalescent COVID-19 specimens originated in the United States, Italy and Spain. T cells, B-cell-depleted T cells, or PBMCs provided the cDNA or gDNA that served as material.

Per the study methods: Estimates of nucleated cell counts were drawn from the amplification of reference gene primers. The repertoire was sequenced with immunoSEQ multiplex PCR; TCRdb's copy has only in-frame clones and lacks some. V, J and clone size were drawn from that table, and D and trimming were deduced from the DNA. The table lists about 260,000 clones, 90% of them singletons. Germline CDR1 is SGHVS and CDR2 is FNYEAQ. The CDR3 is 14 residues long. Trimming removed 5 bases from V and 8 bases from J; junction bases left unmatched: 6. This rearrangement joins TRBV7-6 to TRBJ1-4; 9 nucleotides match TRBD1. This sequence was found in a woman aged 40 to 55 with acute or convalescent COVID-19. Sequencing input: peripheral blood. CDR3 protein: CASSRTGDGEKLFF. Here the CDR3 DNA reads TGTGCCAGCAGCCGGACAGGGGACGGAGAAAAACTGTTTTTT. The full variable domain, in which reference TRBV7-6 and TRBJ1-4 provide the parts outside the CDR3, is GAGVSQSPRYKVTKRGQDVALRCDPISGHVSLYWYRQALGQGPEFLTYFNYEAQQDKSGLPNDRFSAERPEGSISTLTIQRTEQRDSAMYRCASSRTGDGEKLFFGSGTQLSVL.